This entry lists 26 T cell receptor beta chains sequenced from one sample in a study of shared T cell receptors in the human thymus. The method was immunoSEQ multiplex PCR; TCRdb's version includes in-frame clones alone and lacks a portion of them. The sample includes roughly 500,000 clones, around 78% of them seen just once. These same records also appear under a second study, on human thymus T cells.

Material for sequencing was thymocytes. The receptors here all came from a boy in the first two years of life with a congenital heart defect.

This clone was seen more than once but under ten times. The chain joins TRBV19 to TRBJ2-2; TRBD2 aligns across 7 bases. With V trimmed by 6 bases and J by 8 bases, 15 bases remained unmatched. This CDR3 comprises 16 residues. Germline loops: CDR1 LNHDA, CDR2 SQIVND (reference sequence). This chain's CDR3 is CASRSRRESLGGELFF. In nucleotides, the CDR3 is TGTGCCAGTAGATCTAGGCGGGAGTCCCTCGGGGGGGAGCTGTTTTTT.

V usage is TRBV7-6 and J usage is TRBJ2-7; weak D call: TRBD1 (6 bases). CDR1 is SGHVS and CDR2 is FNYEAQ in the germline V gene. The V gene lost 2 bases and the J gene lost 5 bases, with 7 bases spanning the gap. This CDR3 is 12 amino acids long. CDR3 region: CASSLSGDEQYF. Here the CDR3 DNA reads TGTGCCAGCAGCTTATCAGGGGACGAGCAGTACTTC.

The chain recombines TRBV7-2 with TRBJ1-2, with D maybe TRBD1 (5 bases). With 5 bases removed from V and 4 bases from J, the gap between germline ends came to 17 bases. This CDR3 has 15 residues. Germline V gives CDR1 SGHTA, CDR2 FQGNSA. The CDR3 loop is CASSPKGQGGYGYTF. CDR3 coding DNA: TGTGCCAGCAGCCCCAAAGGGCAGGGCGGCTATGGCTACACCTTC. Looking up the rest from reference TRBV7-2 and TRBJ1-2 gives the full variable domain: GAGVSQSPSNKVTEKGKDVELRCDPISGHTALYWYRQSLGQGLEFLIYFQGNSAPDKSGLPSDRFSAERTGGSVSTLTIQRTQQEDSAVYLCASSPKGQGGYGYTFGSGTRLTVV.

The gene calls are TRBV6-5 and TRBJ2-3, with 7 bases that match TRBD2. The CDR3 has 13 amino acids. Looked up from germline, CDR1 is MNHEY and CDR2 is SVGAGI. Trimming took 2 bases from V and 6 from J; bases not matched to a gene: 2. DNA for the CDR3: TGTGCCAGCAGTTACCTGCGGGAGGATACGCAGTATTTT. As protein: CASSYLREDTQYF.

The chain joins TRBV30 to TRBJ1-1; 8 bases fit TRBD1. The CDR3 is made up of 14 amino acids. V trimming: 1 base; J trimming: 1 base; junction bases outside the gene matches: 2. Germline CDR1 and CDR2: GTSNPN and SVGIG (reference sequence). In DNA form, the CDR3 reads TGTGCCTGGAGTGCGGGACAGGAGAACACTGAAGCTTTCTTT. Its translation: CAWSAGQENTEAFF.

This sequence joins TRBV7-2 and TRBJ1-2, with 7 bases that match TRBD1. Trimming at V came to 1 base and at J to 4 bases, leaving 9 bases not matched to a gene. The germline V gene has CDR1 SGHTA and CDR2 FQGNSA. This CDR3 region has 16 residues. The CDR3 nucleotides read TGTGCCAGCAGCTTAGACCCGGGACAGAACCTCTATGGCTACACCTTC. This translates into CASSLDPGQNLYGYTF.

The gene calls are TRBV5-1 and TRBJ2-5; the match to TRBD2 covers 12 bases. From germline, CDR1 is SGHRS and CDR2 YFSETQ. The CDR3 covers 16 residues. The junction had 4 bases not matched to a gene; V was cut back by 2 bases and J by 2 bases. CDR3 loop: CASSFPSGRGQETQYF. The DNA for the CDR3 is TGCGCCAGCAGCTTTCCTAGCGGGAGGGGGCAAGAGACCCAGTACTTC.

The chain joins TRBV7-2 to TRBJ2-3; 10 nucleotides agree with TRBD1. Trimming at V came to 0 bases and at J to 4 bases, leaving 7 bases not matched to a gene. The CDR3 runs to 17 residues. The germline gives CDR1 SGHTA, CDR2 FQGNSA. CDR3 in amino acids: CASSLARGQGSSDTQYF. The DNA for the CDR3 is TGTGCCAGCAGCTTAGCCCGGGGACAGGGGAGCTCAGATACGCAGTATTTT.

The chain employs TRBV30 and TRBJ2-5; 11 bases are shared with TRBD2. CDR3 length equals 14 residues. V lost 1 base and J lost 5; bases outside the gene matches: 3. Germline V gene sequence: CDR1 GTSNPN, CDR2 SVGIG (reference sequence). The CDR3 DNA follows: TGTGCCTGGAGTGGGCTAGCGGGAGGCGAGACCCAGTACTTC. It is translated as CAWSGLAGGETQYF.

The chain uses TRBV6-1 and TRBJ2-7; D gene uncertain. CDR1 and CDR2 from the germline V gene are MNHNS and SASEGT. The CDR3 sequence is 15 residues long. Between the trimmed V and J ends, which lost 6 bases and 0 bases, there was a span of 15 bases. CDR3 sequence reads: CASSALARSSYEQYF. DNA of the CDR3: TGTGCCAGCAGCGCCCTGGCCCGGAGCTCCTACGAGCAGTACTTC.

This clone was picked up one time. The chain is built from TRBV5-1 and TRBJ1-1; TRBD1 agrees at 9 bases. V lost 4 bases to trimming and J lost 5 bases; unmatched junction nucleotides: 12. The CDR3 runs to 16 residues. Germline CDR1 SGHRS, CDR2 YFSETQ. DNA of the CDR3: TGCGCCAGCAGCCCCGGGACAGGGAAGCGGAATACTGAAGCTTTCTTT. Amino acid sequence: CASSPGTGKRNTEAFF.

Only one count was recorded for this clone. The chain recombines TRBV27 with TRBJ2-3, with 9 positions matching TRBD2. Unmatched junction bases numbered 17, after V lost 6 bases and J lost 4 bases. Germline lookup yields CDR1 MNHEY and CDR2 SMNVEV (reference sequence). The CDR3 is 18 residues long. The CDR3 nucleotides are TGTGCCAGCAGCCCACGGGGACTAGCAGATTACTGGGCAGATACGCAGTATTTT. Its translation is CASSPRGLADYWADTQYF.

The gene calls are TRBV4-3 and TRBJ2-3; a weak D match, TRBD2 (5 bases). Per germline, CDR1 LGHNA and CDR2 YSLEER. Trimming pared 4 bases from V and 4 bases from J, leaving 9 bases between. The CDR3 contains 13 residues. CDR3 nucleotides: TGCGCCAGCAGCCCCGACTACCCAGATACGCAGTATTTT. This encodes CASSPDYPDTQYF.

The rearrangement uses TRBV5-3 and TRBJ1-5; 11 bases line up with TRBD1. TRBV5-3 is placed among ORFs of uncertain function. The V segment lost 0 bases and the J segment 3 bases; nucleotides outside the gene matches: 8. This CDR3 region has 18 residues. The CDR3 DNA follows: TGTGCCAGAAGCTTGGCTTGTACGGGACAGGGGGACAATCAGCCCCAGCATTTT. This gives the protein CARSLACTGQGDNQPQHF.

The chain uses TRBV7-2 and TRBJ2-3; 8 nucleotides match TRBD2. Germline V gene sequence: CDR1 SGHTA, CDR2 FQGNSA. This CDR3 is built from 17 residues. V trimming: 3 bases; J trimming: 3 bases; junction bases outside the gene matches: 11. The CDR3, as DNA: TGTGCCAGCAGCTTTGGGGCGGGAGGAAATGGGACAGATACGCAGTATTTT. The encoded protein is CASSFGAGGNGTDTQYF. Using reference TRBV7-2 and TRBJ2-3 for the parts outside the CDR3, the full variable domain is GAGVSQSPSNKVTEKGKDVELRCDPISGHTALYWYRQSLGQGLEFLIYFQGNSAPDKSGLPSDRFSAERTGGSVSTLTIQRTQQEDSAVYLCASSFGAGGNGTDTQYFGPGTRLTVL.

The chain uses TRBV27 and TRBJ1-4; TRBD1 matches at 8 bases. V lost 10 bases, J lost 4 bases, and 5 bases stayed unmatched. The CDR3 is made up of 13 amino acids. Germline lookup yields CDR1 MNHEY and CDR2 SMNVEV (reference sequence). The CDR3: CATSDRDNEKLFF. Here the CDR3 DNA reads TGTGCCACCTCGGACAGGGATAATGAAAAACTGTTTTTT. Full variable domain (rest looked up from reference TRBV27 and TRBJ1-4): EAQVTQNPRYLITVTGKKLTVTCSQNMNHEYMSWYRQDPGLGLRQIYYSMNVEVTDKGDVPEGYKVSRKEKRNFPLILESPSPNQTSLYFCATSDRDNEKLFFGSGTQLSVL.

The chain joins TRBV6-5 to TRBJ2-7; 8 bases agree with TRBD2. The CDR3 totals 15 residues. Germline lookup yields CDR1 MNHEY and CDR2 SVGAGI. Unmatched junction bases numbered 6, after V lost 5 bases and J lost 0 bases. CDR3 region: CASSHPAGGSYEQYF. In DNA form, the CDR3 reads TGTGCCAGCAGTCACCCCGCGGGGGGCTCCTACGAGCAGTACTTC.

The chain is built from TRBV25-1 and TRBJ2-7, with 9 bases aligning to TRBD2. The germline V gene encodes CDR1 MGHDK and CDR2 SYGVNS. Trimming at V came to 7 bases and at J to 6 bases, leaving 13 bases not matched to a gene. The CDR3 is made up of 15 amino acids. The CDR3 region is CASTRRVAGVSEQYF. The CDR3 coding sequence is TGTGCCAGCACCCGAAGGGTAGCGGGAGTTTCCGAGCAGTACTTC.

V gene TRBV30 combines with J gene TRBJ2-7; D is possibly TRBD2 (5 bases). CDR3 length: 14 residues. V lost 0 bases and J 3 bases, leaving 12 bases between the germline ends. The germline gives CDR1 GTSNPN, CDR2 SVGIG (reference sequence). CDR3 sequence reads: CAWSVSGGFYEQYF. In nucleotides, the CDR3 is TGTGCCTGGAGTGTATCTGGCGGGTTCTACGAGCAGTACTTC.

The V call is TRBV7-2, the J call TRBJ2-7; 8 nucleotides agree with TRBD2. This CDR3 is built from 14 residues. Germline assignment: CDR1 SGHTA and CDR2 FQGNSA. V lost 3 bases to trimming and J lost 2 bases; unmatched junction nucleotides: 3. The CDR3 spells CASSFSGGTYEQYF. In DNA, the CDR3 is TGTGCCAGCAGCTTCAGCGGGGGAACCTACGAGCAGTACTTC.

The chain is built from TRBV7-2 and TRBJ2-1; 16 positions agree with TRBD2. The J segment lost 8 bases and the V segment lost 3 bases, leaving 10 bases of the junction unmatched. CDR1 and CDR2 (germline): SGHTA, FQGNSA. This CDR3 region has 18 residues. This CDR3 reads CASSLGSEGLAGGDEQFF. The CDR3 DNA is TGTGCCAGCAGCTTGGGCAGTGAGGGACTAGCGGGAGGGGATGAGCAGTTCTTC.

This clone came up a few times. The rearrangement joins TRBV30 to TRBJ1-1; the match to TRBD1 covers 8 bases. Losses at the gene ends were 5 bases for V and 1 base for J; bases not matched to a gene: 9. The CDR3 contains 15 residues. The germline gives CDR1 GTSNPN, CDR2 SVGIG (reference sequence). In nucleotides, the CDR3 is TGTGCCTGGGCCCATGACAGGGGCCCGAACACTGAAGCTTTCTTT. Its translation is CAWAHDRGPNTEAFF.

In DNA, the CDR3 is TGTGCCAGCAGCTGGGACAAATGGGACTATGGCTACACCTTC. Residues: CASSWDKWDYGYTF. This chain connects TRBV14 to TRBJ1-2, with D possibly being TRBD1 (6 bases). Per the germline V gene, CDR1 is SGHDN and CDR2 is FVKESK. This CDR3 is 14 amino acids long. Trimming left V 5 bases short and J 3 bases short, with 13 bases between.

The chain employs TRBV27 and TRBJ1-2; D perhaps matches TRBD1 (5 bases). The CDR3 totals 17 residues. Germline V lookup: CDR1 MNHEY, CDR2 SMNVEV (reference sequence). V gave up 3 bases and J gave up 0 bases, with 17 bases separating them. The CDR3 DNA follows: TGTGCCAGCAGTTTTTCTGAACGGGACTTAGCTAACTATGGCTACACCTTC. Protein sequence: CASSFSERDLANYGYTF.

The chain uses TRBV27 and TRBJ2-5; 8 bases align to TRBD1. The CDR3 is made up of 18 amino acids. Looked up from germline, CDR1 is MNHEY and CDR2 is SMNVEV (reference sequence). V shed 0 bases and J 1 base; nucleotides not matched to a gene: 10. The CDR3 DNA reads as TGTGCCAGCAGTTTATCTTTCGGGGCAGGGGGCTCCCAAGAGACCCAGTACTTC. As protein: CASSLSFGAGGSQETQYF.

Notes on this clone: One end of the junction varies from germline; a read error may be responsible. The V and J genes are TRBV25-1 and TRBJ1-1, with D perhaps TRBD1 (5 bases). This CDR3 contains 15 residues. Germline assignment: CDR1 MGHDK and CDR2 SYGVNS. This chain's CDR3 is CASSVGGRGNAEAFF. CDR3 nucleotides: TGTGCCAGCAGTGTTGGGGGTCGCGGGAACGCTGAAGCTTTCTTT. The variable domain in full, with the rest retrieved from reference TRBV25-1 and TRBJ1-1, is EADIYQTPRYLVIGTGKKITLECSQTMGHDKMYWYQQDPGMELHLIHYSYGVNSTEKGDLSSESTVSRIRTEHFPLTLESARPSHTSQYLCASSVGGRGNAEAFFGQGTRLTVV.